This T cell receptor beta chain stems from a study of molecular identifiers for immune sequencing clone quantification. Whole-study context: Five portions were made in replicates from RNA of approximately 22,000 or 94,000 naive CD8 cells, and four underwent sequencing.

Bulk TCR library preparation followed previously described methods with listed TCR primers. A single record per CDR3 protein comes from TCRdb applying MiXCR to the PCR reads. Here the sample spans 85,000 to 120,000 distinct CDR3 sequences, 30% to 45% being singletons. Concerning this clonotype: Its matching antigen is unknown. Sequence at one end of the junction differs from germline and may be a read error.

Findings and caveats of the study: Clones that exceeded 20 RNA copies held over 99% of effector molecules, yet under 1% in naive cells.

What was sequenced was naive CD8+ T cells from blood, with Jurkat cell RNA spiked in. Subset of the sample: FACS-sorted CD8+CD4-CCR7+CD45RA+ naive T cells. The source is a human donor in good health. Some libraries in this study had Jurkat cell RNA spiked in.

The CDR3 nucleotides read TGTGCCAGCAGCTTAGCTGTGCGGGGGGCCTCTTCGGGCACAGCTACGCAGTATTTT. This encodes CASSLAVRGASSGTATQYF. This chain connects TRBV7-9 to TRBJ2-3, with 8 bases identical to TRBD2. Germline assignment: CDR1 SEHNR and CDR2 FQNEAQ (reference sequence). This CDR3 is built from 19 residues.